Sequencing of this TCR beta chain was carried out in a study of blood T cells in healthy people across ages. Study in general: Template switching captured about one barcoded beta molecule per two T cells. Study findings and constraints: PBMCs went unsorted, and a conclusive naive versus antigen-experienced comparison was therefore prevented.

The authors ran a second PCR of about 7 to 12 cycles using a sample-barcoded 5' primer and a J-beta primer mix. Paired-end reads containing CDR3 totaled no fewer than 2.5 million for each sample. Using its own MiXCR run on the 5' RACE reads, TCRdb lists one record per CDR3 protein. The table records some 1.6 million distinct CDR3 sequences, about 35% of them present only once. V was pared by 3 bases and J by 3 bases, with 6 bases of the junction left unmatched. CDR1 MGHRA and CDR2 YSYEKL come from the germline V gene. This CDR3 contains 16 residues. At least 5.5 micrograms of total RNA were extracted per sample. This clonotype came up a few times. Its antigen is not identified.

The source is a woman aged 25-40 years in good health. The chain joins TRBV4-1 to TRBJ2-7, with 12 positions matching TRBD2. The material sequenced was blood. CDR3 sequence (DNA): TGCGCCAGCAGCCATGCGGGACTAGCGGGCCTCTACGAGCAGTACTTC. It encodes CASSHAGLAGLYEQYF.